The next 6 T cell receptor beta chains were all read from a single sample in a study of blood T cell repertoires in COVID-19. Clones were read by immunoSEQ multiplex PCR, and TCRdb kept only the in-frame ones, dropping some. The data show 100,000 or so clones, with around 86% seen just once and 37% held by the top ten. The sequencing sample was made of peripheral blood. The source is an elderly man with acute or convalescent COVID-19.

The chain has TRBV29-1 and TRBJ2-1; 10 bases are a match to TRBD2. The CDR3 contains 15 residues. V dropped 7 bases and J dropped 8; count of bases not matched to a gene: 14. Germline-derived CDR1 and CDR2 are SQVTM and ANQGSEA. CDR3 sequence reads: CSGLWRASGSDEQFF. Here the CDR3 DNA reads TGCAGCGGACTGTGGAGGGCTAGCGGGAGTGATGAGCAGTTCTTC.

The CDR3 is CASSYLDTSYEQYF. As DNA, the CDR3 is TGTGCCAGCTCCTACCTCGACACCTCCTACGAGCAGTACTTC. V is TRBV18 and J is TRBJ2-7; D is unresolved. Germline V gene data show CDR1 as KGHSH and CDR2 as LQKENI. V lost 6 bases to trimming and J lost 0 bases, with 12 bases between them. The CDR3 is made up of 14 amino acids.

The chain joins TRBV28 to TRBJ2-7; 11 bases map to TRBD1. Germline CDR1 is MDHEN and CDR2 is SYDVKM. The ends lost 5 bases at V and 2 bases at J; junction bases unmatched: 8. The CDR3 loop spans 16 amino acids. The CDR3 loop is CASSGGGQGAAYEQYF. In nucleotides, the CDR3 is TGTGCCAGCAGTGGGGGAGGACAGGGGGCTGCCTACGAGCAGTACTTC.

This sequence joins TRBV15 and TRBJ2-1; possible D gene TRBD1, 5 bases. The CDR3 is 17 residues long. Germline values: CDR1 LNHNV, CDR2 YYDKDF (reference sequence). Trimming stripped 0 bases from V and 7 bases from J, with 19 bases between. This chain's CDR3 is CATSRDQGGRSRNEQFF. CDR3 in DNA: TGTGCCACCAGCAGAGATCAGGGCGGCAGGTCTAGGAATGAGCAGTTCTTC.

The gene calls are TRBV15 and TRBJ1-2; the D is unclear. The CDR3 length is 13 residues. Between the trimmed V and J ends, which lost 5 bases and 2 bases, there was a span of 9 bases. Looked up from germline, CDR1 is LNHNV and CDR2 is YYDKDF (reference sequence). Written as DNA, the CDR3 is TGTGCCACCAGCCCAGCGGGAAACTATGGCTACACCTTC. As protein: CATSPAGNYGYTF.

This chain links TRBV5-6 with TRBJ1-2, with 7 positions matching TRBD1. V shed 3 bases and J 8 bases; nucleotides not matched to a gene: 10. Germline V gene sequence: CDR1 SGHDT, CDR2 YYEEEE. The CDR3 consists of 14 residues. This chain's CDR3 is CASSSRHRGGGYTF. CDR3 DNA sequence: TGTGCCAGCAGCTCCCGACACAGGGGCGGAGGCTACACCTTC.